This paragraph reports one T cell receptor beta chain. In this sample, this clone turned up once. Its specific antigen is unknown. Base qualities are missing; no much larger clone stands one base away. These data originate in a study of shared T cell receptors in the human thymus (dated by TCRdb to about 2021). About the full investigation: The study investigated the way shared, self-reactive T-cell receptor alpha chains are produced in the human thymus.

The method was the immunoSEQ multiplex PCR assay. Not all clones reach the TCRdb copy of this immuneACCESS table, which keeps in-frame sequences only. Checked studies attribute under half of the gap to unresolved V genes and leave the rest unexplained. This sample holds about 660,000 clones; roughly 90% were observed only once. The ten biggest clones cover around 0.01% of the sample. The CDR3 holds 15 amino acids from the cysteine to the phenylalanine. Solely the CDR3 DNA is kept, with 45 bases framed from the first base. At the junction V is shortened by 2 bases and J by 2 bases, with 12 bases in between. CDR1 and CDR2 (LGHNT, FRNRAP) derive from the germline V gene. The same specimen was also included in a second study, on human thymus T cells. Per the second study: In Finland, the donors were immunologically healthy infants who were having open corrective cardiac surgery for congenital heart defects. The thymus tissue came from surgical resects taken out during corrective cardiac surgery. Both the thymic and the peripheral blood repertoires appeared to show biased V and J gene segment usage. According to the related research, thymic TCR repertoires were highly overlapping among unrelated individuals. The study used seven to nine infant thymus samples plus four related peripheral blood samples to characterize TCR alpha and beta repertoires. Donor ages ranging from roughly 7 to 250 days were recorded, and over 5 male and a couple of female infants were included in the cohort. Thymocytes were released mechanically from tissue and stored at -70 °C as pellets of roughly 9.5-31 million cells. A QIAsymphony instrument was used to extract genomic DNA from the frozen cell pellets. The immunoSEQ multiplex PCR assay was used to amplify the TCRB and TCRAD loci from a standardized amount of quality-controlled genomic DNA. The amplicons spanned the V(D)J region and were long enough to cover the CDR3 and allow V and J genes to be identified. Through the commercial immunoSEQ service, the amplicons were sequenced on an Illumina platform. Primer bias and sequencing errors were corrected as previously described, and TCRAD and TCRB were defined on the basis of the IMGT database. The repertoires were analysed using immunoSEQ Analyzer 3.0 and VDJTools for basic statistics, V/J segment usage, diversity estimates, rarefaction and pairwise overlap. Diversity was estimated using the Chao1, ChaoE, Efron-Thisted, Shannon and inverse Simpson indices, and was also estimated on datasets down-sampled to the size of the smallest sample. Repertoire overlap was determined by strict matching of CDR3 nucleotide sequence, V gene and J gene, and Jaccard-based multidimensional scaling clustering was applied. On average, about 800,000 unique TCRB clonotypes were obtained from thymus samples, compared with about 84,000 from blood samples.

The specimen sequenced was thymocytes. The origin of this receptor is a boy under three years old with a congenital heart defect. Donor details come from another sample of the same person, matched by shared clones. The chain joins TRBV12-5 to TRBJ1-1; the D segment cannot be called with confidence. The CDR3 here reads CASGLSPGENTEAFF. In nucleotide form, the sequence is TGTGCTAGTGGTTTGTCCCCAGGTGAAAACACTGAAGCTTTCTTT. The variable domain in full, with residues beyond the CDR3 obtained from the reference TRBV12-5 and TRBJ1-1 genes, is DARVTQTPRHKVTEMGQEVTMRCQPILGHNTVFWYRQTMMQGLELLAYFRNRAPLDDSGMPKDRFSAEMPDATLATLKIQPSEPRDSAVYFCASGLSPGENTEAFFGQGTRLTVV.